The rows below give T cell receptor beta chains drawn from one sample of a study of blood T cell repertoires in COVID-19. Produced via immunoSEQ multiplex PCR; TCRdb's table is partial and in-frame only. The data show 250,000 or so clones, with roughly nine tenths seen just once and more than 1% held by the top ten. The specimen was PBMCs or T cells enriched from blood (not recorded which). The receptors shown here come from a human donor in a cohort exposed to, infected with or recovered from COVID-19 (not recorded which). The donor label of this sample is uncertain. The CDR3 runs from the conserved cysteine through the conserved F or W. A D gene is named only where the DNA matches it firmly. Some rows mark clone size as missing; the rest say once, few, many or name a class of expanded clone.

v_call: TRBV9
clone_size: NA
j_call: TRBJ1-5
d_call: TRBD1
cdr3_aa: CASSVTGRESQPQHF
cdr3_nt: TGTGCCAGCAGCGTGACAGGGAGAGAAAGTCAGCCCCAGCATTTT

v_call: TRBV5-1
clone_size: NA
j_call: TRBJ2-1
d_call: TRBD1
cdr3_aa: CASSLERGLEQFF
cdr3_nt: TGCGCCAGCAGCTTGGAAAGGGGGCTCGAGCAGTTCTTC

v_call: TRBV18
clone_size: NA
j_call: TRBJ2-7
d_call: TRBD1
cdr3_aa: CASSPPRTGSYEQYF
cdr3_nt: TGTGCCAGCTCACCACCGAGGACAGGGTCCTACGAGCAGTACTTC

v_call: TRBV18
clone_size: NA
j_call: TRBJ1-1
d_call: NA
cdr3_aa: CASSGQQNTEAFF
cdr3_nt: TGTGCCAGCTCAGGACAGCAGAACACTGAAGCTTTCTTT

v_call: TRBV6-5
clone_size: NA
j_call: TRBJ2-7
d_call: TRBD2
cdr3_aa: CASSYSLAGAHEQYF
cdr3_nt: TGTGCCAGCAGTTACTCCCTAGCGGGGGCCCACGAGCAGTACTTC

v_call: TRBV4-2
clone_size: NA
j_call: TRBJ2-1
d_call: TRBD2
cdr3_aa: CASSHSRAGEYNEQFF
cdr3_nt: TGTGCCAGCAGCCACTCACGGGCGGGGGAATACAATGAGCAGTTCTTC

v_call: TRBV28
clone_size: once
j_call: TRBJ1-4
d_call: TRBD1
cdr3_aa: CASRARTGKRDEKLFF
cdr3_nt: TGTGCCAGCAGAGCTCGGACAGGGAAGAGGGATGAAAAACTGTTTTTT

v_call: TRBV19
clone_size: few
j_call: TRBJ2-2
d_call: NA
cdr3_aa: CASSSGRGPLFF
cdr3_nt: TGTGCCAGTAGTTCGGGGCGGGGCCCACTGTTTTTT

v_call: TRBV30
clone_size: NA
j_call: TRBJ1-5
d_call: NA
cdr3_aa: CAWARGGAQSQPQHF
cdr3_nt: TGTGCCTGGGCCCGTGGGGGGGCGCAAAGTCAGCCCCAGCATTTT

v_call: TRBV18
clone_size: NA
j_call: TRBJ2-1
d_call: TRBD1
cdr3_aa: CASSPTGQGYDEQFF
cdr3_nt: TGTGCCAGCTCACCAACGGGACAGGGTTATGATGAGCAGTTCTTC

v_call: TRBV24-1
clone_size: once
j_call: TRBJ2-3
d_call: NA
cdr3_aa: CATSSSGSTDTQYF
cdr3_nt: TGTGCCACCAGTTCGAGCGGCAGCACAGATACGCAGTATTTT

v_call: TRBV14
clone_size: NA
j_call: TRBJ2-7
d_call: NA
cdr3_aa: CASSPTDSPWEQYF
cdr3_nt: TGTGCCAGCAGCCCTACGGACAGTCCTTGGGAGCAGTACTTC

v_call: TRBV18
clone_size: NA
j_call: TRBJ1-3
d_call: NA
cdr3_aa: CASSPQTDSGNTIYF
cdr3_nt: TGTGCCAGCTCACCACAGACAGACTCTGGAAACACCATATATTTT

v_call: TRBV9
clone_size: NA
j_call: TRBJ2-3
d_call: TRBD1
cdr3_aa: CASSVDRTGPQRDTQYF
cdr3_nt: TGTGCCAGCAGCGTAGATCGGACAGGACCGCAAAGGGATACGCAGTATTTT

v_call: TRBV25-1
clone_size: NA
j_call: TRBJ1-2
d_call: NA
cdr3_aa: CASSETEWIGYTF
cdr3_nt: TGTGCCAGCAGTGAGACAGAATGGATAGGCTACACCTTC

v_call: TRBV6-5
clone_size: NA
j_call: TRBJ1-2
d_call: NA
cdr3_aa: CASSLAGEGYTF
cdr3_nt: TGTGCCAGCAGTTTGGCCGGAGAAGGCTACACCTTC

v_call: TRBV20-1
clone_size: NA
j_call: TRBJ2-7
d_call: TRBD2
cdr3_aa: CSASGLAGRDYEQYF
cdr3_nt: TGCAGTGCTAGTGGACTAGCGGGGAGAGACTACGAGCAGTACTTC

v_call: TRBV4-2
clone_size: NA
j_call: TRBJ2-2
d_call: NA
cdr3_aa: CASSPQGSDTGELFF
cdr3_nt: TGTGCCAGCAGCCCTCAGGGGTCGGACACCGGGGAGCTGTTTTTT

v_call: TRBV18
clone_size: NA
j_call: TRBJ1-5
d_call: NA
cdr3_aa: CASSFLNQPQHF
cdr3_nt: TGTGCCAGCTCATTCTTAAATCAGCCCCAGCATTTT

v_call: TRBV7-9
clone_size: NA
j_call: TRBJ2-1
d_call: TRBD1
cdr3_aa: CASSLWDRDSEQFF
cdr3_nt: TGTGCCAGCAGCTTATGGGACAGGGATAGTGAGCAGTTCTTC

v_call: TRBV28
clone_size: once
j_call: TRBJ2-7
d_call: TRBD2
cdr3_aa: CASSLSGGGSYEQYF
cdr3_nt: TGTGCCAGCAGTTTATCCGGCGGGGGATCCTACGAGCAGTACTTC

v_call: TRBV5-6
clone_size: NA
j_call: TRBJ2-1
d_call: TRBD2
cdr3_aa: CASSGIAGDISYNEQFF
cdr3_nt: TGTGCCAGCAGCGGGATAGCGGGGGATATCTCCTACAATGAGCAGTTCTTC

v_call: TRBV7-9
clone_size: NA
j_call: TRBJ2-5
d_call: TRBD1
cdr3_aa: CASSLVAGGSEKTQYF
cdr3_nt: TGTGCCAGCAGCTTAGTCGCAGGGGGCTCGGAGAAGACCCAGTACTTC

v_call: TRBV3-1/TRBV3-2
clone_size: NA
j_call: TRBJ2-7
d_call: NA
cdr3_aa: CASSAGSYYYEQYF
cdr3_nt: TGTGCCAGCAGCGCCGGGAGTTACTACTACGAGCAGTACTTC